This T cell receptor (beta chain) was recovered during a study of blood T cell repertoires in COVID-19. Study-level background: COVID-19 samples from acute and convalescent phases originated in the United States, Italy and Spain.

Sequenced by immunoSEQ multiplex PCR; TCRdb stores in-frame clones only, minus some. Of 250,000 to 350,000 clones detected, more than 75% appear once; the ten largest clones hold 2% to 2.5%. Trimming took off 5 bases at V and 4 bases at J, with 15 bases between the two ends. The germline gives CDR1 SGHAT, CDR2 FQNNGV. This CDR3 has 14 residues. The TCR sequence derives from a woman aged 25 to 39 who had recovered from COVID-19. V is TRBV11-2 and J is TRBJ2-7, with D maybe TRBD1 (5 bases). Specimen: peripheral blood. For the CDR3, the DNA is TGTGCCAGCAGCCCCGTCGACAGATATTACGAGCAGTACTTC. This codes for CASSPVDRYYEQYF.